This note documents a single T cell receptor beta chain sequence. The data originate from a study of blood T cell repertoires in COVID-19. Trimming took off 0 bases at V and 5 bases at J, with 16 bases between the two ends. The V gene's germline CDR1 is MGHRA and CDR2 YSYEKL. This CDR3 is 16 amino acids long. The assay was immunoSEQ multiplex PCR, and TCRdb's table has in-frame clones only and misses some. In the table there are around 230,000 clones, roughly 89% of which are singletons. This chain uses TRBV4-1 with TRBJ1-1; D perhaps matches TRBD1 (5 bases). Sequences were obtained from PBMCs or T cells enriched from blood (not recorded which). The receptor was derived from a woman aged 25 to 45 with acute COVID-19. CDR3 amino acids: CASSQDRRGRGTEAFF. The CDR3 DNA follows: TGCGCCAGCAGCCAAGATAGGCGGGGCCGCGGGACTGAAGCTTTCTTT.